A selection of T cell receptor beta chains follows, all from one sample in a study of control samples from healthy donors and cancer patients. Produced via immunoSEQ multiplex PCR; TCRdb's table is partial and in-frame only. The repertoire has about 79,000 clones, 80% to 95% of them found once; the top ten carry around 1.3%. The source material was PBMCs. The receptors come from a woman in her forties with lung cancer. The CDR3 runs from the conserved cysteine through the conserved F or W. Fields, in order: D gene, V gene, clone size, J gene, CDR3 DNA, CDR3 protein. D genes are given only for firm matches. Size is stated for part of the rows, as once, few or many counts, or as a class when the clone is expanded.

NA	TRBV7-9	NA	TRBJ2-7	TGTGCCAGCAGCTTTCCCTTGGACGGAACCTACGAGCAGTACTTC	CASSFPLDGTYEQYF
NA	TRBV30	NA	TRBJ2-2	TGTGCCTGGTCAATGCGGCCAGGGCGAGGGGAGCTGTTTTTT	CAWSMRPGRGELFF
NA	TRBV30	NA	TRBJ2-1	TGTGCCTGGAGTGCACCACAGGATGAGCAGTTCTTC	CAWSAPQDEQFF
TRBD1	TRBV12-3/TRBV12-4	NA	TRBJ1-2	TGTGCCAGCAGTACCGGGACAGGGTATGGCTACACCTTC	CASSTGTGYGYTF
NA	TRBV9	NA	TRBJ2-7	TGTGCCAGCAGCCCGCCGGGTGGTGAGGCCTACGAGCAGTACTTC	CASSPPGGEAYEQYF
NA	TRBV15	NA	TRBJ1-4	TGTGCCACCAGCAGGAAGGGGTATTTAGACGAAAAACTGTTTTTT	CATSRKGYLDEKLFF
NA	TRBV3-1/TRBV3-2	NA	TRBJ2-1	TGTGCCAGCAGCCTCGCAGGAGACTCCTACAATGAGCAGTTCTTC	CASSLAGDSYNEQFF
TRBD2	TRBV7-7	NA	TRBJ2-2	TGTGCTAGCAGCTTAGTGTACAGCGGGGACCTGCTTCCCAGGGAGCTGTTTTTT	CASSLVYSGDLLPRELFF
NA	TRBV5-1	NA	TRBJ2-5	TGCGCCAGCAGCTTGGTATTAGGGGGGCTAGAGACCCAGTACTTC	CASSLVLGGLETQYF
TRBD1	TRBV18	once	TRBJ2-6	TGTGCCAGCTCAGCGCTGACGTCACAGGGGGCTACTGGGGCCAACGTCCTGACTTTC	CASSALTSQGATGANVLTF
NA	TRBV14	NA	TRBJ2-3	TGTGCCAGCAGCCAATTGATAACTAGCACAGATACGCAGTATTTT	CASSQLITSTDTQYF
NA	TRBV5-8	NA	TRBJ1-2	TGTGCCAGCAGCTTTGGCGGGGCCATCAGACGGCTCACCTATGGCTACACCTTC	CASSFGGAIRRLTYGYTF
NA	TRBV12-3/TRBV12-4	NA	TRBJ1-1	TGTGCCAGCAGAAAGACAGAGAACACTGAAGCTTTCTTT	CASRKTENTEAFF
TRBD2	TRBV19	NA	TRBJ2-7	TGTGCCACCATGCGGACTAGCGGGGGGGCCAACGAGCAGTACTTC	CATMRTSGGANEQYF
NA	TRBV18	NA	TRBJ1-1	TGTGCCAGCTCACTCCAAAGCCAGAACACTGAAGCTTTCTTT	CASSLQSQNTEAFF
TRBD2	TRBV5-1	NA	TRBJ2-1	TGCGCCAGCAGCTTGTTAGCGGGGCTGGGTGAGCAGTTCTTC	CASSLLAGLGEQFF
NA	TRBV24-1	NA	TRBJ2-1	TGTGCCACCAGTGATTTTCAGGGGAATGAGCAGTTCTTC	CATSDFQGNEQFF
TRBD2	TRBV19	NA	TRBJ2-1	TGTGCCAGTAGTATAGCCGCGCTAGCGGGCCGGTACAATGAGCAGTTCTTC	CASSIAALAGRYNEQFF
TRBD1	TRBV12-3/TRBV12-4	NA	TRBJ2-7	TGTGCCAGCAGTTCCTGGACAGGGTGGCAGTACTTC	CASSSWTGWQYF
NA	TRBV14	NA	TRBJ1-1	TGTGCCAGCAGCCAAGATGTCATGAACACTGAAGCTTTCTTT	CASSQDVMNTEAFF
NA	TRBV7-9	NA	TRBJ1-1	TGTGCCAGCAGCTTAGTCCAGGGTTTCGCTGAAGCTTTCTTT	CASSLVQGFAEAFF
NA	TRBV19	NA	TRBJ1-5	TGTGCCAGTAGTATAGATCCCGCGGGAAGACGCAATCAGCCCCAGCATTTT	CASSIDPAGRRNQPQHF
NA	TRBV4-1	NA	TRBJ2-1	TGCGCCAGCAGCCAAGATGCGGGGTACAATGAGCAGTTCTTC	CASSQDAGYNEQFF
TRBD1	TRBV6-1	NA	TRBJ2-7	TGTGCCAGCAGTGAAAGAAACAGGGGGAACGAGCAGTACTTC	CASSERNRGNEQYF
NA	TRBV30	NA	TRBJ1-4	TGTGCCTGGCGGCAGGAGGAAAAACTGTTTTTT	CAWRQEEKLFF
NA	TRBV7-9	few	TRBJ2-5	TGTGCCAGCAGCTCCGCCGAAGAGGGGGAGGCGCAAGAGACCCAGTACTTC	CASSSAEEGEAQETQYF
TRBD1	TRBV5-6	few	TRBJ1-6	TGTGCCAGCAGCTTGACAGGGGTGGGGTCACCCCTCCACTTT	CASSLTGVGSPLHF
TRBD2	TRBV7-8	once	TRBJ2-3	TGTGCCAGCAGGTACTACAGACTAGCGGGGGATCGTTCAGATACGCAGTATTTT	CASRYYRLAGDRSDTQYF
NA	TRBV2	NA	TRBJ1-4	TGTGCCAGCATGGGGGGCTCGGCTAATGAAAAACTGTTTTTT	CASMGGSANEKLFF
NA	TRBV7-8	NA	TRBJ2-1	TGTGCCAGCACCGGACCGGGTAGGGTAGGTAACAATGAGCAGTTCTTC	CASTGPGRVGNNEQFF
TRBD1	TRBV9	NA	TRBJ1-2	TGTGCCAGCAGCGTAGCTCCCTCGACAGGGGCCAACTATGGCTACACCTTC	CASSVAPSTGANYGYTF
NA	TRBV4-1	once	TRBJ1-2	TGCGCCAGCAGCCAACAGGACGGCGCTAACTATGGCTACACCTTC	CASSQQDGANYGYTF
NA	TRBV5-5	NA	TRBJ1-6	TGTGCCAGCAGCCCCAGCAACGGGGCCTACGTAGCACCCCTCCACTTT	CASSPSNGAYVAPLHF
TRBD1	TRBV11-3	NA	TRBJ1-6	TGTGCCAGCAGCTCCTCCGGGACAGCGGATTCACCCCTCCACTTT	CASSSSGTADSPLHF
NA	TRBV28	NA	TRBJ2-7	TGTGCCAGCAGTTTTCACACAGACAACTACGAGCAGTACTTC	CASSFHTDNYEQYF
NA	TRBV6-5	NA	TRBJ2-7	TGTGCCAGCAGTTTTTCTGGGGGATACTCCTACGAGCAGTACTTC	CASSFSGGYSYEQYF
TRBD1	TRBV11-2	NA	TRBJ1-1	TGTGCCAGCAGCTCCCCCCGGGACAGGGTGGACACTGAAGCTTTCTTT	CASSSPRDRVDTEAFF
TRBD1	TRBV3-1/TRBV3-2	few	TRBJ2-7	TGTGCCAGCAGCCCAGAACGGACAGGGAACTACGAGCAGTACTTC	CASSPERTGNYEQYF
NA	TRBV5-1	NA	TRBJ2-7	TGCGCCAGCAGCTATCCAGGGACCGGGGGCCCCGAGCAGTACTTC	CASSYPGTGGPEQYF
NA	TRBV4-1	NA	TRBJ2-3	TGCGCCAGCAGCCCCCTAGCGCTCACAGATACGCAGTATTTT	CASSPLALTDTQYF
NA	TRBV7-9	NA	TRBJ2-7	TGTGCCAGCAGCTTAAGATCAGGGGCAGTGGGCGAGCAGTACTTC	CASSLRSGAVGEQYF
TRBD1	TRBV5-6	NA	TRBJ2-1	TGTGCCAGCAGCTTGAGGGACAGGGGGAGCTACAATGAGCAGTTCTTC	CASSLRDRGSYNEQFF